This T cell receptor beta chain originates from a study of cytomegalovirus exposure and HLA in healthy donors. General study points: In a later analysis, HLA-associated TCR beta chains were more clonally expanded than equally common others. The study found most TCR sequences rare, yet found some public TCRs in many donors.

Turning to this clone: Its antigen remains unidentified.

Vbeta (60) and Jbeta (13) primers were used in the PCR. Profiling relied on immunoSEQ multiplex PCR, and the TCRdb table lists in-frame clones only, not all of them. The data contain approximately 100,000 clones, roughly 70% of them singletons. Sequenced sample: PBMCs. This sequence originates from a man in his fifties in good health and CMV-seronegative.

CDR3 DNA sequence: TGTGCCAGCAGCGTAGAGGCCAGGGCGGGATACGAGCAGTACTTC. It translates to CASSVEARAGYEQYF. This chain links TRBV9 with TRBJ2-7, with D perhaps matching TRBD2 (6 bases). This CDR3 is 15 amino acids long. The V gene lost 0 bases and the J gene lost 4 bases, with 14 bases spanning the gap. CDR1 and CDR2 from the germline V gene are SGDLS and YYNGEE.